Described below is a single T cell receptor beta chain sequence and its context. The CDR3 totals 14 residues. Germline V gene lookup returns CDR1 MDHEN and CDR2 SYDVKM. V gave up 6 bases and J gave up 3 bases; unmatched junction bases: 7. The data were obtained in a study of blood T cell repertoires in COVID-19. The participants were between about 18 and 100 years old and came from 24 US areas. Authors' methods: The authors estimated nucleated cell counts from reference gene primer amplification. Here immunoSEQ multiplex PCR was the method, and the copy in TCRdb shows in-frame clones only, minus some. That table furnishes V, J and clone size, whereas the DNA furnished D and trimming. The top ten hold roughly 4.9% of the sample, which has roughly 200,000 clones, approximately 86% seen once.

This chain links TRBV28 with TRBJ2-5, with 7 nucleotides matching TRBD1. The sample comprised PBMCs or T cells enriched from blood (not recorded which). The receptor was derived from a woman aged 25 to 39 who had been exposed to COVID-19. For the CDR3, the DNA is TGTGCCAGCAGCCGCAGTGACAGGGAAGAGACCCAGTACTTC. The encoded protein is CASSRSDREETQYF.